This entry describes one T cell receptor beta chain. This entry is derived from a study of glioma-infiltrating T cells. TCR alpha and beta CDR3 regions were amplified from RNA using iRepertoire nested multiplex PCR. TCRdb reanalysed the multiplex PCR reads using MiXCR and keeps one entry per CDR3 protein. The table lists 400,000 or so distinct CDR3 sequences, more than 35% of them singletons. The CDR3 is 10 amino acids. V lost 3 bases to trimming and J lost 4 bases, with 3 bases between them. Germline CDR1 SQVTM, CDR2 ANQGSEA. The TCR sequence derives from a human donor with low-grade glioma or glioblastoma, undergoing nonglioma brain surgery, or in good health (not recorded which). The sequencing sample was made of glioma tissue, nonneoplastic brain tissue, or PBMCs (not recorded which). The rearrangement links TRBV29-1 to TRBJ1-1, with D hard to call. In DNA, the CDR3 is TGCAGCGTTGACCTCACTGAAGCTTTCTTT. The encoded protein is CSVDLTEAFF.